This T cell receptor (beta chain) was identified in a study of control samples from healthy donors and cancer patients. Libraries were prepared by immunoSEQ multiplex PCR; TCRdb keeps only in-frame clonotypes and omits some of them. The data show some 150,000 clones, 85% to 95% seen once. The J segment lost 0 bases and the V segment lost 5 bases, leaving 5 bases of the junction unmatched. The CDR3 consists of 17 residues. The germline V gene has CDR1 SGHVS and CDR2 FQNEAQ. This clone has only one observation. Material for sequencing was PBMCs. The chain carries TRBV7-8 and TRBJ2-2, with TRBD2 matching over 11 bases. The source is a man aged 55 to 70 with colorectal cancer. DNA for the CDR3: TGTGCCAGCAGCGAGGATAGCGGGGGGGCGAACACCGGGGAGCTGTTTTTT. It translates to CASSEDSGGANTGELFF.